This T cell receptor beta chain derives from a study of blood T cell repertoires in COVID-19. On the study more broadly: Sample material is recorded as cDNA or gDNA derived from T cells, B-cell-depleted T cells, or PBMCs.

CDR3 length: 17 amino acids. Germline-derived CDR1 and CDR2 are MGHDK and SYGVNS. V lost 6 bases to trimming and J lost 0 bases, with 20 bases between them. Clinical history reported by participants formed the basis on which cohorts were assigned. In the original workflow: How many nucleated cells were present was estimated from reference gene primer amplification. Sequencing used immunoSEQ multiplex PCR; TCRdb keeps in-frame clones, though not all of them. V, J and clone size reflect that table, while D and trimming were determined from the DNA. The sample lists roughly 180,000 clones; approximately 84% were seen once.

The receptor's source is a woman in her 40s with acute COVID-19. The chain has TRBV25-1 and TRBJ1-1; D is possibly TRBD1 (6 bases). The sequenced sample was PBMCs or T cells enriched from blood (not recorded which). The CDR3 loop is CASSGTRQASMNTEAFF. The CDR3 DNA reads as TGTGCCAGCAGCGGTACTCGACAGGCCTCAATGAACACTGAAGCTTTCTTT.